The text below deals with one T cell receptor beta chain. Its antigen is unidentified. V was shortened by 7 bases and J by 2 bases, with 12 bases between the two germline ends. The CDR3 totals 13 residues. Per germline, CDR1 MNHEY and CDR2 SVGEGT. This sample is part of a study of post-analysis software for immune sequencing data. Across the study: Disease courses included relapsing-remitting, secondary progressive and progressive-relapsing multiple sclerosis.

General study results and limits: Among multiple sclerosis patients, normalized Chao1 diversity was significantly below that of controls. A few TRBV segments occurring more often in patients than controls included TRBV5-6, TRBV5-1 and TRBV20-1. Strong co-clustering by F measure was evident for samples that had been prepared in the same batch.

TCR beta libraries were prepared from cDNA with unique molecular identifiers. From around 0.96 to 9.9 million T cells, 450,000 to 550,000 cDNA molecules were obtained. In TCRdb, the PCR reads were re-called with MiXCR into one record per CDR3 protein. The table shows around 770,000 distinct CDR3 sequences, with about 45% occurring only once. Sample: blood. The chain is built from TRBV6-2 or TRBV6-3 and TRBJ2-7; D is uncertain. The source of this sequence is a girl between 5 and 17 years old with multiple sclerosis. Here the CDR3 reads CASTLTGPYEQYF. Here the CDR3 DNA reads TGTGCCAGCACGCTGACTGGGCCCTACGAGCAGTACTTC.